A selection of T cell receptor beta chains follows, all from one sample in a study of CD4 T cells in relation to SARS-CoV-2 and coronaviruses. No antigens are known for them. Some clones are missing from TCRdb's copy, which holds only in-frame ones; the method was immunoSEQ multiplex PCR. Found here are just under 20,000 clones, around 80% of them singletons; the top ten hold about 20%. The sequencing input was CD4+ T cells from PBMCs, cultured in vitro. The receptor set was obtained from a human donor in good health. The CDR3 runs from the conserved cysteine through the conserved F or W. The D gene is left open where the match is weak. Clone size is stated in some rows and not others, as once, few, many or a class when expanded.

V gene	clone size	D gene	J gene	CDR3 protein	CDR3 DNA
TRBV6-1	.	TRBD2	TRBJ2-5	CASSEPGGQETQYF	TGTGCCAGCAGTGAACCGGGAGGCCAAGAGACCCAGTACTTC
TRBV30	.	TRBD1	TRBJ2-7	CAWSRRDRGPEQYF	TGTGCCTGGAGTCGACGAGACAGGGGGCCCGAGCAGTACTTC
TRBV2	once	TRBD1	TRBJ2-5	CARPDRDGKTQYF	TGTGCCAGACCGGACAGGGATGGGAAGACCCAGTACTTC
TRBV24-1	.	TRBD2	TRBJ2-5	CATSVGDSGGYQETQYF	TGTGCCACCAGTGTCGGCGACAGCGGGGGATACCAAGAGACCCAGTACTTC
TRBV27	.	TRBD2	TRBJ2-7	CARMGGSLYEQYF	TGTGCCAGAATGGGGGGGAGTCTCTACGAGCAGTACTTC
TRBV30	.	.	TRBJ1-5	CAWGHLGNQPQHF	TGTGCCTGGGGCCATCTGGGGAATCAGCCCCAGCATTTT
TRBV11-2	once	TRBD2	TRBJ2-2	CASSYRLAGGDTGELFF	TGTGCCAGCAGCTATCGACTAGCGGGAGGAGACACCGGGGAGCTGTTTTTT
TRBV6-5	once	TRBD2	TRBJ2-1	CASSMGLGGNEQFF	TGTGCCAGCAGTATGGGACTGGGGGGGAATGAGCAGTTCTTC
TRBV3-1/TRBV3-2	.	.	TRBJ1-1	CASSQSPGVSITFF	TGTGCCAGCAGCCAATCGCCGGGTGTGTCGATAACTTTCTTT
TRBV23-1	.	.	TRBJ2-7	CASSQFPQEGRGYEQYF	TGCGCCAGCAGTCAATTCCCCCAGGAGGGAAGAGGTTACGAGCAGTACTTC
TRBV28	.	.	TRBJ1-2	CASTTGWTGYTF	TGTGCCAGTACAACAGGGTGGACTGGCTACACCTTC